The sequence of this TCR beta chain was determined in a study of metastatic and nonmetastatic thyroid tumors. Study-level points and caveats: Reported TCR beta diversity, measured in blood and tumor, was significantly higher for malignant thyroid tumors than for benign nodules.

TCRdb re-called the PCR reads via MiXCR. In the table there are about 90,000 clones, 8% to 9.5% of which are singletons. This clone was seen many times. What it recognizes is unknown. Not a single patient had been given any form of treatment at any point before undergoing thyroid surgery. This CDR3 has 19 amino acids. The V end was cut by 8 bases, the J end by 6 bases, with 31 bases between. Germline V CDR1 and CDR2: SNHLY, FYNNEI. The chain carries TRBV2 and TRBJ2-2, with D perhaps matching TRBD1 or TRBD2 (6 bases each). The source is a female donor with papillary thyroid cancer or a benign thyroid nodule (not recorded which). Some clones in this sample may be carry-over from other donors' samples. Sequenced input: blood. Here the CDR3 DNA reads TGTGCCAGCTTGGGGGGACCTGGGGGGCCCGAGGGGATCGCCGGGGAGCTGTTTTTT. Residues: CASLGGPGGPEGIAGELFF.